The T cell receptor (beta chain) under discussion was sequenced for a study of T cell repertoires in cytomegalovirus infection. For the study at large: Public TCR beta signatures were indicative of both CMV infection and a matching HLA type. Study-wide results and limits: Ex vivo responses were dominated by HLA-C-restricted CMV-specific TCR beta clonotypes. Carriers of CMV plus the relevant HLA were identified by cumulative public TCR beta family frequency.

Using its own MiXCR run on the reads, TCRdb lists one record per CDR3 protein. Found here are around 100,000 distinct CDR3 sequences, over 25% of them singletons; the top ten hold about 40%. As to this clonotype: Its specificity is unknown.

This specimen consisted of CD8+ T cells from cultured PBMCs, obtained from culture after CMV antigen stimulation. The receptor was isolated from a human donor in good health (CMV status not recorded). Some clones in this sample may be carry-over from other donors' samples.

CDR3 loop: CASSELREDEQYF. The CDR3 DNA sequence: TGTGCCAGCAGTGAATTAAGGGAGGACGAGCAGTACTTC. The chain combines TRBV2 with TRBJ2-7; possible D gene TRBD2, 6 bases. The germline gives CDR1 SNHLY, CDR2 FYNNEI. This CDR3 comprises 13 residues. Trimming took 2 bases from V and 5 from J, leaving 10 bases between them.